This section outlines one T cell receptor (beta chain) sequence together with its context. Its antigen is currently unknown. The sample comes from a study of T cell responses to AZD1222 COVID-19 vaccine. Whole-study results and caveats: Within unmutated variant regions lay the reported targets of nearly half of spike-specific TCRs. Most donors were white British and more were female, and clonal diversity was possibly underestimated.

Clones were sequenced by immunoSEQ multiplex PCR, and TCRdb holds only the in-frame ones, with some missing. This table holds hundreds of thousands of clones, around 92% found once. The clonotype comes from an adult who received the AZD1222 COVID-19 vaccine. Here the sequenced sample was peripheral blood, taken 28 days after the second AZD1222 dose.

The CDR3 region is CASSPGTFPYEQYF. In nucleotides, the CDR3 is TGTGCCAGCAGCCCCGGGACATTTCCCTACGAGCAGTACTTC. The chain links TRBV7-3 to TRBJ2-7; possibly TRBD1 for D (6 bases). Germline-derived CDR1 and CDR2 are SGHTA and FQGTGA. V was pared by 5 bases and J by 2 bases, with 13 bases between. The length of the CDR3 is 14 residues.